This TCR beta chain was sequenced during a study of blood T cell repertoires in COVID-19. Across the whole study: COVID-19 samples, acute and convalescent, were from the United States, Italy and Spain. Sample material is recorded as cDNA or gDNA derived from T cells, B-cell-depleted T cells, or PBMCs.

V dropped 7 bases and J dropped 6; count of bases not matched to a gene: 12. The CDR3 extends over 16 amino acids. As handled by the study authors: Nucleated cell number was recorded as an estimate derived from reference gene primer amplification. The method was immunoSEQ multiplex PCR; TCRdb's version includes in-frame clones alone and lacks a portion of them. That table furnishes V, J and clone size, whereas the DNA furnished D and trimming. The sample holds tens of thousands of clones, roughly 76% seen once. The chain joins TRBV23-1 to TRBJ1-5; 10 positions agree with TRBD1. TRBV23-1 is filed as an ORF, its function uncertain. What was sequenced was peripheral blood. The sequence derives from a man aged 65-85 years with active or convalescent COVID-19. CDR3 sequence reads: CASTQMGQGRSQPQHF. The DNA for the CDR3 is TGCGCCAGCACCCAAATGGGACAGGGGCGAAGTCAGCCCCAGCATTTT.